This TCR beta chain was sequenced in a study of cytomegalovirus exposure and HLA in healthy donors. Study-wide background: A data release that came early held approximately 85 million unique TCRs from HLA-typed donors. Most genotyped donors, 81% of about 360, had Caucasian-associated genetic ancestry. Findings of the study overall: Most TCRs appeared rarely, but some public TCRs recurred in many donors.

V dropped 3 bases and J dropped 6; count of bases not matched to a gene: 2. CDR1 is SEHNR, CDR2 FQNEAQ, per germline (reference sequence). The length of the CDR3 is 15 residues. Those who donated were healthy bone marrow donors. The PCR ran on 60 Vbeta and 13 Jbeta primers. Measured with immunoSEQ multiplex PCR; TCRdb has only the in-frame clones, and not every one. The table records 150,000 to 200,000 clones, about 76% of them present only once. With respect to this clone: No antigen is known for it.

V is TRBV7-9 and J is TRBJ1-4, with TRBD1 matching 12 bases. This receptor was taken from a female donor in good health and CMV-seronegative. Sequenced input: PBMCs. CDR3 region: CASSLGTGGYEKLFF. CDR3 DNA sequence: TGTGCCAGCAGCTTGGGGACAGGGGGCTATGAAAAACTGTTTTTT.